This TCR beta chain is drawn from a study of T-cell reconstitution after alpha-beta-depleted transplantation in children. Unique molecular identifiers were incorporated into the prepared TCRbeta library. Using its own MiXCR run on the PCR reads, TCRdb lists one record per CDR3 protein. The table shows hundreds of thousands of distinct CDR3 sequences, with over 7% occurring only once. This clonotype was seen repeatedly, ten times or more. The antigen is not known. Study results and limitations: Two months or so post-transplant, alpha-beta T cells reportedly derived from several hundred expanded graft clones. At the one-year point after transplant, T-cell counts and TCRbeta diversity were found to come mostly from T cells that had been newly produced.

The CDR3 totals 15 residues. V gave up 3 bases and J gave up 2 bases; unmatched junction bases: 3. CDR1 and CDR2 from the germline V gene are MNHEY and SVGEGT. The chain carries TRBV6-2 or TRBV6-3 and TRBJ2-1; 8 nucleotides match TRBD2. This TCR came from a female patient between 2 and 10 years old who had a stem cell transplant for Fanconi anemia, so the T cells may come from the graft donor. This sample comprised peripheral blood, obtained 360 days after TCRalphabeta/CD19-depleted stem cell transplant. The CDR3 DNA reads as TGTGCCAGCAGTTATGGACTAGCCACCTACAATGAGCAGTTCTTC. Translation: CASSYGLATYNEQFF.